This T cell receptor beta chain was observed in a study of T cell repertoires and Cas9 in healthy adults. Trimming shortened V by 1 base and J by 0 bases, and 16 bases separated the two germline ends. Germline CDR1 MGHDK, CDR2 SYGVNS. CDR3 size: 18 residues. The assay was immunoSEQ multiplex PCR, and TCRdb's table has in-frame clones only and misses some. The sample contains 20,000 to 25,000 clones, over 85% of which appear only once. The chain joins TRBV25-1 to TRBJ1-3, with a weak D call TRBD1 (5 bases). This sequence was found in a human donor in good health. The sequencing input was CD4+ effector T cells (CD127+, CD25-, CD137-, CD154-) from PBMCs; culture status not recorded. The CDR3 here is CASSELGIGTSSGNTIYF. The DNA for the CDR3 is TGTGCCAGCAGTGAATTGGGGATAGGGACGAGCTCTGGAAACACCATATATTTT.